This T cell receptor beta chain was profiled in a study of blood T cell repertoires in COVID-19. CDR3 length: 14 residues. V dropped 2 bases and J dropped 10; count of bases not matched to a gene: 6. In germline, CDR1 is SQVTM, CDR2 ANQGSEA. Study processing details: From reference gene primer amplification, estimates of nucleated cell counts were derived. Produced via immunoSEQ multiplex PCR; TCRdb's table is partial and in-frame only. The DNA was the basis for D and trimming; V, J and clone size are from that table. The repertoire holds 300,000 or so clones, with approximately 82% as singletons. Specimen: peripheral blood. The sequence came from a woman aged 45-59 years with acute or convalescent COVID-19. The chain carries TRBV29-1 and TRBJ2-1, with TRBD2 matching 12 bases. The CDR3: CSVEKTSGSGEQFF. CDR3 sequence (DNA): TGCAGCGTTGAAAAGACTAGCGGGAGTGGGGAGCAGTTCTTC.